One sample yielded the 29 T cell receptor beta chains listed below, sequenced in a study of beta chain features in type 1 diabetes (dated by TCRdb to 2017 to 2018). Library preparation used the immunoSEQ multiplex PCR assay. The entire amount of isolated RNA was reverse transcribed using the High Capacity cDNA Reverse Transcription Kit, so the sequenced TCRB transcripts were expressed ones. Drawn from immuneACCESS, this table holds only the in-frame rearrangements with V and J called that TCRdb kept. Clones are partly lost; checked studies trace under half to an unresolved V gene and leave the rest unexplained. Recorded for this sample are about 320,000 clones; 11% to 15% of them occurred a single time. Under 8.5% of the sample rests with the top ten. Sequencing was carried out using central memory CD4+ T cells from blood. The receptors shown here come from a man aged 30 to 39 in good health.

The table lists this clone with many counts. V and J are TRBV15 and TRBJ1-1; no firm D call. The CDR3 spans 15 residues. V was trimmed by 0 bases and J by 1 base, leaving 9 bases between them. Germline loops: CDR1 LNHNV, CDR2 YYDKDF (reference sequence). The CDR3 is CATSRETTGNTEAFF. The CDR3 coding sequence is TGTGCCACCAGCAGAGAGACCACGGGGAACACTGAAGCTTTCTTT.

This clone was seen ten or more times. The chain employs TRBV7-2 and TRBJ2-1; 10 bases agree with TRBD2. V lost 5 bases, J lost 7 bases, and 8 bases stayed unmatched. Germline values: CDR1 SGHTA, CDR2 FQGNSA. CDR3 length: 15 residues. CDR3 loop: CASSPSGGARNEQFF. The CDR3 DNA follows: TGTGCCAGCAGCCCCAGCGGGGGGGCTAGGAATGAGCAGTTCTTC.

The chain carries TRBV4-1 and TRBJ2-7; D may be TRBD1 (6 bases). Germline CDR1 reads MGHRA; CDR2 reads YSYEKL. V lost 0 bases to trimming and J lost 2 bases, with 11 bases between them. This CDR3 comprises 15 residues. For the CDR3, the DNA is TGCGCCAGCAGCCAAGAAAGCGAGGGGGCCTACGAGCAGTACTTC. It translates to CASSQESEGAYEQYF.

This clone was detected a few times. The V call is TRBV11-2, the J call TRBJ1-2, with 7 bases aligning to TRBD1. From germline, CDR1 is SGHAT and CDR2 FQNNGV. Germline trimming cut 5 bases from V and 2 bases from J; bases unmatched to any gene: 5. The CDR3 consists of 14 residues. CDR3 nucleotide sequence: TGTGCCAGCAGCGCGACAGGGTCCAACTATGGCTACACCTTC. It encodes CASSATGSNYGYTF.

This clone has at least ten counts. The chain joins TRBV29-1 to TRBJ1-1; D may be TRBD1 (5 bases). Trimming took 2 bases from V and 1 from J, leaving 11 bases between them. Germline V CDR1 and CDR2: SQVTM, ANQGSEA. The CDR3 is made up of 14 amino acids. DNA of the CDR3: TGCAGCGTTGAACTTCAGGGCAAGAACACTGAAGCTTTCTTT. It translates to CSVELQGKNTEAFF.

This clone was seen only a few times. J is TRBJ2-7 and V is TRBV7-6, with D perhaps TRBD2 (5 bases). CDR1 is SGHVS, CDR2 FNYEAQ, per germline. Trimming stripped 5 bases from V and 6 bases from J, with 11 bases between. CDR3 length: 12 residues. The CDR3 DNA reads TGTGCCAGCAGCCAGCAACGGGGCGAGCAGTACTTC. It encodes CASSQQRGEQYF.

This chain uses TRBV7-2 with TRBJ1-2, with 7 bases matching TRBD1. Unmatched junction bases numbered 15, after V lost 1 base and J lost 7 bases. Germline lookup yields CDR1 SGHTA and CDR2 FQGNSA. This CDR3 has 17 residues. Here the CDR3 DNA reads TGTGCCAGCAGCTTAGTACTTACGACAGGGAAGACGAGTGGCTACACCTTC. Amino acid sequence: CASSLVLTTGKTSGYTF.

This sequence joins TRBV6-5 and TRBJ2-7, with D uncertain. Germline-derived CDR1 and CDR2 are MNHEY and SVGAGI. The length of the CDR3 is 10 residues. The ends were cut back, 8 bases at V and 3 bases at J, with 5 bases in the middle. DNA for the CDR3: TGTGCCAGCCCGTACTACGAGCAGTACGTC. Protein product: CASPYYEQYV.

The chain uses TRBV6-5 and TRBJ2-3; D is ambiguous. The CDR3 covers 15 residues. V lost 7 bases, J lost 4 bases, and 18 bases lay in between. Germline V gene lookup returns CDR1 MNHEY and CDR2 SVGAGI. For the CDR3, the DNA is TGTGCCAGCACCCGGTCGATTAGTACCCCAGATACGCAGTATTTT. It yields the protein CASTRSISTPDTQYF.

CDR3 protein: CASSLESLRGAEQFF. The CDR3, as DNA: TGTGCCAGCAGCTTAGAGTCCCTCAGGGGAGCGGAGCAGTTCTTC. J is TRBJ2-1 and V is TRBV7-6; D might be TRBD1 (6 bases). The CDR3 is 15 residues long. Between the trimmed V and J ends, which lost 1 base and 10 bases, there was a span of 17 bases. Per the germline V gene, CDR1 is SGHVS and CDR2 is FNYEAQ.

This clone has more than one count but fewer than ten. Since a much larger clone is just one base distant, this may be a read error. V gene TRBV4-2 combines with J gene TRBJ2-7, with 10 bases matching TRBD1. The germline V gene encodes CDR1 LGHNA and CDR2 YNFKEQ. This CDR3 spans 17 amino acids. V lost 1 base and J lost 3; bases outside the gene matches: 9. CDR3 nucleotide sequence: TGTGCCAGCAGCCAAGTTATCGCCCGGACAGGGGGCTACGAGCAGTACTTC. Protein product: CASSQVIARTGGYEQYF.

The chain combines TRBV21-1 with TRBJ2-7. TRBV21-1 is a pseudogene segment. The CDR3 covers 15 residues. The CDR3 region is CASSKVGVVTYEQYV. CDR3 sequence (DNA): TGTGCCAGCAGCAAAGTGGGGGTAGTAACCTACGAGCAGTACGTC.

This chain joins TRBV4-3 and TRBJ2-2, with 8 bases identical to TRBD2. Germline CDR1 and CDR2: LGHNA and YSLEER. The CDR3 has 18 amino acids. V was clipped by 0 bases and J by 0 bases; unmatched bases: 6. The DNA of the CDR3 is TGCGCCAGCAGCCAAGAGGGACTAGGTAAAGCGAACACCGGGGAGCTGTTTTTT. Its translation is CASSQEGLGKANTGELFF.

This clone was seen a handful of times. V is TRBV5-8 and J is TRBJ1-1; D not certain. The CDR3 is 16 amino acids. Trimming took off 1 base at V and 0 bases at J, with 13 bases between the two ends. CDR1 and CDR2 (germline): SGHTS, YDEGEE. The CDR3 region has the DNA TGTGCCAGCAGCTTGTATTTCGTGGGGATGAACACTGAAGCTTTCTTT. This gives the protein CASSLYFVGMNTEAFF.

V usage is TRBV11-3 and J usage is TRBJ1-1; D call uncertain. CDR1 is SGHNT, CDR2 YENEEA, per germline. The CDR3 covers 11 residues. V was shortened by 6 bases and J by 0 bases, with 2 bases between the two germline ends. CDR3 bases: TGTGCCAGCAGTGTGAACACTGAAGCTTTCTTT. It yields the protein CASSVNTEAFF.

This clone was detected ten times or more. The rearrangement links TRBV6-5 to TRBJ2-7; D might be TRBD1 (6 bases). Per the germline V gene, CDR1 is MNHEY and CDR2 is SVGAGI. This CDR3 is built from 12 residues. V shed 10 bases and J shed 0 bases, with 10 bases lying between them. CDR3 nucleotides: TGTGCCACGAGGGACACCTCCTACGAGCAGTACTTC. It is translated as CATRDTSYEQYF.

This clone was counted once. J is TRBJ1-2 and V is TRBV28; D uncertain. Deletions cut 5 bases from V and 6 bases from J, with 13 bases between. Germline V CDR1 and CDR2: MDHEN, SYDVKM. The CDR3 totals 13 residues. CDR3 DNA sequence: TGTGCCAGCAGTCCACCCGTACCACATGGCTACACCTTC. Encoded protein: CASSPPVPHGYTF.

This clone was picked up a small number of times. The CDR3 DNA is TGTGCCAGCAGTGCGGACCGCTACGAGCAGTACGTC. Translation gives CASSADRYEQYV. The rearrangement links TRBV2 to TRBJ2-7; no clear D gene. The ends were cut back, 4 bases at V and 3 bases at J, with 7 bases in the middle. Germline CDR1 is SNHLY and CDR2 is FYNNEI. The CDR3 length is 12 residues.

This clone was counted a few times. The chain carries TRBV5-1 and TRBJ2-5; D call uncertain. The CDR3 totals 11 residues. The germline V and J ends were trimmed by 4 bases and 1 base, with 2 bases remaining between them. In germline, CDR1 is SGHRS, CDR2 YFSETQ. This chain's CDR3 is CASSVQETQYF. As DNA, the CDR3 is TGCGCCAGCAGCGTCCAAGAGACCCAGTACTTC.

This clone was counted a few times. The genes are TRBV9 and TRBJ1-3; maybe TRBD1 (6 bases). Germline V gene sequence: CDR1 SGDLS, CDR2 YYNGEE. The V and J ends lost 2 bases and 2 bases respectively, with 14 bases between them. This CDR3 has 16 amino acids. The CDR3 loop is CASSVRQEVAGNTIYF. The DNA for the CDR3 is TGTGCCAGCAGCGTCCGACAGGAGGTCGCTGGAAACACCATATATTTT.

This clone was picked up a small number of times. V gene TRBV5-1 combines with J gene TRBJ1-3; 7 nucleotides match TRBD1. The CDR3 totals 14 residues. V lost 4 bases and J lost 1; bases outside the gene matches: 2. Germline assignment: CDR1 SGHRS and CDR2 YFSETQ. As DNA, the CDR3 is TGCGCCAGCAGCGGGACAGCTTCTGGAAACACCATATATTTT. This gives the protein CASSGTASGNTIYF.

The chain combines TRBV2 with TRBJ1-2, with D perhaps TRBD1 (6 bases). The CDR3 consists of 13 residues. Trimming removed 6 bases at V and 3 bases at J, with 11 bases between. CDR1 is SNHLY and CDR2 is FYNNEI in the germline V gene. The CDR3, as DNA: TGTGCCAGCAGCTTACAGGGTGACTATGGCTACACCTTC. Its protein is CASSLQGDYGYTF.

This chain links TRBV25-1 with TRBJ1-1; possible D gene TRBD1, 6 bases. Trimming removed 3 bases from V and 6 bases from J, with 17 bases in between. The CDR3 totals 15 residues. In germline, CDR1 is MGHDK, CDR2 SYGVNS. The CDR3 sequence: CASSDDRRGISEAFF. The CDR3 coding sequence is TGTGCCAGCAGTGACGACAGGAGGGGGATTTCTGAAGCTTTCTTT.

This clone was detected a few times. V gene TRBV5-4 combines with J gene TRBJ1-2; D is perhaps TRBD1 (5 bases). The CDR3 totals 12 residues. Trimming cost V 0 bases and J 8 bases, with 8 bases left between them. In germline, CDR1 is SGHNT, CDR2 YYREEE (reference sequence). The DNA for the CDR3 is TGTGCCAGCAGCTTGGGGGGGTCCGGCTACACCTTC. Translated, it gives CASSLGGSGYTF.

This sequence joins TRBV7-2 and TRBJ2-1, with D possibly being TRBD2 (6 bases). With 2 bases removed from V and 3 bases from J, the gap between germline ends came to 14 bases. Germline V gene lookup returns CDR1 SGHTA and CDR2 FQGNSA. CDR3 length equals 16 residues. CDR3 protein: CASSLSGGVVYNEQFF. CDR3 in DNA: TGTGCCAGCAGCTTAAGTGGCGGGGTAGTCTACAATGAGCAGTTCTTC.

The chain carries TRBV18 and TRBJ2-7; D unclear. This CDR3 region has 14 residues. V lost 2 bases to trimming and J lost 2 bases, with 10 bases between them. Per the germline V gene, CDR1 is KGHSH and CDR2 is LQKENI. The CDR3 is CASSPRSEPYEQYV. As DNA, the CDR3 is TGTGCCAGCTCACCAAGGAGCGAGCCCTACGAGCAGTACGTC.

This clone has only a few counts. V and J are TRBV6-1 and TRBJ1-5; weak D call: TRBD1 (6 bases). Trimming removed 5 bases from V and 6 bases from J, with 14 bases in between. Germline CDR1 reads MNHNS; CDR2 reads SASEGT. The CDR3 totals 14 residues. The CDR3 loop reads CASSRRGSAQPQHF. DNA for the CDR3: TGTGCCAGCAGTCGCAGGGGTTCTGCTCAGCCCCAGCATTTT.

A few counts support this clone. The CDR3: CASSPGGQANNEQFF. The CDR3 DNA reads as TGTGCCAGCAGCCCGGGGGGACAGGCTAACAATGAGCAGTTCTTC. V is TRBV5-4 and J is TRBJ2-1; maybe TRBD1 (8 bases). This CDR3 is 15 amino acids long. CDR1 SGHNT and CDR2 YYREEE come from the germline V gene (reference sequence). V dropped 4 bases and J dropped 5 bases, with 16 bases sitting between them. Complete variable domain (other parts from reference TRBV5-4 and TRBJ2-1): ETGVTQSPTHLIKTRGQQVTLRCSSQSGHNTVSWYQQALGQGPQFIFQYYREEENGRGNFPPRFSGLQFPNYSSELNVNALELDDSALYLCASSPGGQANNEQFFGPGTRLTVL.

The rearrangement links TRBV6-5 to TRBJ2-2; perhaps TRBD1 as D (7 bases). The CDR3 is made up of 16 amino acids. CDR1 MNHEY and CDR2 SVGAGI come from the germline V gene. Between the trimmed V and J ends, which lost 0 bases and 6 bases, there was a span of 14 bases. The DNA for the CDR3 is TGTGCCAGCAGTTACTCAAGCAGGGGGGTTTCCGGGGAGCTGTTTTTT. This codes for CASSYSSRGVSGELFF.